These 30 T cell receptor beta chains were sequenced from one sample in a study of cytomegalovirus exposure and HLA in healthy donors (dated by TCRdb to between 2016 and 2019). The library was produced with the immunoSEQ multiplex PCR assay. For the multiplex PCR, a mixture combining 60 forward primers for TCR Vbeta segments and 13 reverse primers for TCR Jbeta segments was used. In its TCRdb copy, this immuneACCESS table keeps in-frame sequences only and misses some clones. Where compared with another copy, unresolved V genes explain less than half of these, and the others have no known cause. A total of fewer than 75,000 clones appear in this sample, roughly 83% of them only once. The ten largest make up roughly 4% of the sample. The sample consisted of PBMCs. Source of these receptors: a man aged 25 to 45 in good health and CMV-seronegative.

The chain is built from TRBV27 and TRBJ2-5; tentative D call: TRBD2 (7 bases). The CDR3 extends over 15 amino acids. Germline CDR1 and CDR2: MNHEY and SMNVEV (reference sequence). The V end lost 4 bases, the J end lost 5 bases, and 17 bases lay between the germline ends. CDR3 sequence reads: CASSWGGAQGETQYF. The CDR3 DNA reads TGTGCCAGCAGTTGGGGGGGGGCGCAGGGGGAGACCCAGTACTTC.

The V gene is TRBV30, the J gene TRBJ2-7; 8 nucleotides agree with TRBD2. V gave up 3 bases and J gave up 2 bases; unmatched junction bases: 9. The CDR3 has 15 amino acids. CDR1 GTSNPN and CDR2 SVGIG come from the germline V gene (reference sequence). CDR3 sequence reads: CAWRESGSGTYEQYF. CDR3 bases: TGTGCCTGGAGAGAAAGCGGGAGTGGAACCTACGAGCAGTACTTC.

The genes are TRBV14 and TRBJ2-6; 8 bases are a match to TRBD2. V lost 4 bases to trimming and J lost 1 base; unmatched junction nucleotides: 9. CDR3 size: 18 residues. Germline CDR1 SGHDN, CDR2 FVKESK. The CDR3 protein is CASSLTAGGGSGANVLTF. The CDR3 bases are TGTGCCAGCAGCCTCACCGCGGGGGGCGGTTCTGGGGCCAACGTCCTGACTTTC.

This clone was counted a few times. The chain recombines TRBV10-1 with TRBJ1-6; no firm D call. The CDR3 is made up of 12 amino acids. Germline V gives CDR1 WNHNN, CDR2 SYGVQD (reference sequence). V shed 6 bases and J shed 7 bases, with 7 bases lying between them. The CDR3 loop reads CASSSGNSPLHF. The CDR3 nucleotides are TGCGCCAGCAGCTCAGGAAATTCACCCCTCCACTTT.

The rearrangement uses TRBV5-1 and TRBJ2-7; D is perhaps TRBD1 (5 bases). Germline loops: CDR1 SGHRS, CDR2 YFSETQ. Trimming shortened V by 0 bases and J by 6 bases, and 16 bases separated the two germline ends. The CDR3 length is 15 residues. This chain's CDR3 is CASSLGSVGQGEQYF. CDR3 in DNA: TGCGCCAGCAGCTTGGGGTCGGTAGGGCAGGGCGAGCAGTACTTC.

The chain carries TRBV6-5 and TRBJ2-1, with 9 bases aligning to TRBD2. Germline CDR1 MNHEY, CDR2 SVGAGI. The CDR3 consists of 16 residues. J lost 9 bases, V lost 4 bases, and 13 bases had no gene match. CDR3 sequence reads: CASSLGTSRFLSEQFF. DNA of the CDR3: TGTGCCAGCAGTTTGGGGACTAGCCGGTTCCTGAGTGAGCAGTTCTTC.

The chain recombines TRBV5-4 with TRBJ2-2, with 12 bases fitting TRBD2. This CDR3 contains 17 residues. V shed 6 bases and J 1 base; nucleotides not matched to a gene: 7. CDR1 and CDR2 (germline): SGHNT, YYREEE (reference sequence). The CDR3 reads CASTRPGLAGNTGELFF. Here the CDR3 DNA reads TGTGCCAGCACCAGGCCGGGACTAGCGGGGAACACCGGGGAGCTGTTTTTT. Variable domain in full (rest from reference TRBV5-4 and TRBJ2-2): ETGVTQSPTHLIKTRGQQVTLRCSSQSGHNTVSWYQQALGQGPQFIFQYYREEENGRGNFPPRFSGLQFPNYSSELNVNALELDDSALYLCASTRPGLAGNTGELFFGEGSRLTVL.

This rearrangement joins TRBV5-1 to TRBJ2-3; D uncertain. V was trimmed by 0 bases and J by 0 bases, leaving 8 bases between them. CDR1 is SGHRS and CDR2 is YFSETQ in the germline V gene. The CDR3 is made up of 15 amino acids. The CDR3 loop is CASSLEETSTDTQYF. The DNA of the CDR3 is TGCGCCAGCAGCTTGGAGGAGACTAGCACAGATACGCAGTATTTT.

V and J are TRBV4-1 and TRBJ2-5; D is ambiguous. Looked up from germline, CDR1 is MGHRA and CDR2 is YSYEKL. Trimming removed 1 base from V and 1 base from J, with 10 bases in between. The CDR3 is 15 amino acids. The CDR3 DNA reads TGCGCCAGCAGCCAAGGGTGGAGCCCCCAAGAGACCCAGTACTTC. It is translated as CASSQGWSPQETQYF.

This sequence joins TRBV15 and TRBJ1-1; D possibly corresponds to TRBD1 (5 bases). The length of the CDR3 is 14 residues. V dropped 3 bases and J dropped 6 bases, with 14 bases sitting between them. Germline CDR1 LNHNV, CDR2 YYDKDF (reference sequence). CDR3 sequence: CATSSGGLGPEAFF. CDR3 DNA: TGTGCCACCAGCAGCGGGGGGTTGGGCCCTGAAGCTTTCTTT.

The chain combines TRBV6-1 with TRBJ1-2, with 7 bases aligning to TRBD1. This CDR3 spans 13 amino acids. V was pared by 1 base and J by 12 bases, with 8 bases of the junction left unmatched. Per the germline V gene, CDR1 is MNHNS and CDR2 is SASEGT. The CDR3 loop is CASSEVDRREDTF. The CDR3 DNA follows: TGTGCCAGCAGTGAAGTGGACAGGCGGGAGGACACCTTC.

This chain connects TRBV6-5 to TRBJ2-2; weak D call: TRBD1 (5 bases). This CDR3 has 13 residues. The germline V and J ends were trimmed by 0 bases and 8 bases, with 7 bases remaining between them. CDR1 is MNHEY and CDR2 is SVGAGI in the germline V gene. Written as DNA, the CDR3 is TGTGCCAGCAGTTACTCGAAGGGGGGGGAGCTGTTTTTT. Its protein product is CASSYSKGGELFF.

The chain links TRBV4-3 to TRBJ2-1; the match to TRBD2 covers 15 bases. V lost 1 base, J lost 10 bases, and 5 bases stayed unmatched. CDR3 length: 16 residues. Germline CDR1 LGHNA, CDR2 YSLEER. Here the CDR3 DNA reads TGCGCCAGCAGCCAAGGGACTAGCGGGGGGGCTTGGGAGCAGTTCTTC. Amino acid sequence: CASSQGTSGGAWEQFF.

The chain recombines TRBV19 with TRBJ1-1; D is unresolved. V was pared by 3 bases and J by 0 bases, with 5 bases between. From germline, CDR1 is LNHDA and CDR2 SQIVND (reference sequence). This CDR3 contains 13 residues. CDR3 DNA sequence: TGTGCCAGTAGTATCGCGATGAACACTGAAGCTTTCTTT. This codes for CASSIAMNTEAFF.

This clone appeared a few times. Other DNA sequences in the same sample also yield this CDR3. The chain has TRBV4-3 and TRBJ1-6; 10 bases line up with TRBD1. J was trimmed by 10 bases and V by 4 bases; bases with no gene match: 7. This CDR3 comprises 15 residues. Per the germline V gene, CDR1 is LGHNA and CDR2 is YSLEER. CDR3 nucleotides: TGCGCCAGCAGCCCTGGGACAGGGGTAGGATCACCCCTCCACTTT. This encodes CASSPGTGVGSPLHF.

This chain joins TRBV6-5 and TRBJ2-7; 10 nucleotides align to TRBD1. The ends lost 5 bases at V and 6 bases at J; junction bases unmatched: 4. CDR3 length: 13 amino acids. Germline V gene data show CDR1 as MNHEY and CDR2 as SVGAGI. CDR3 in DNA: TGTGCCAGCAGTGACGGGACAGGGGCCGAGCAGTACTTC. Amino acid sequence: CASSDGTGAEQYF.

The chain recombines TRBV5-6 with TRBJ2-7, with 8 bases aligning to TRBD1. The CDR3 is 14 amino acids. The V segment lost 4 bases and the J segment 4 bases; nucleotides outside the gene matches: 7. CDR1 and CDR2 from the germline V gene are SGHDT and YYEEEE. The CDR3 coding sequence is TGTGCCAGCAGCCCGCCGGGGGACAGGTACGAGCAGTACTTC. Its translation: CASSPPGDRYEQYF. Full variable domain (rest looked up from reference TRBV5-6 and TRBJ2-7): DAGVTQSPTHLIKTRGQQVTLRCSPKSGHDTVSWYQQALGQGPQFIFQYYEEEERQRGNFPDRFSGHQFPNYSSELNVNALLLGDSALYLCASSPPGDRYEQYFGPGTRLTVT.

V and J are TRBV27 and TRBJ2-1; 10 positions match TRBD1. This CDR3 spans 15 amino acids. CDR1 and CDR2 from the germline V gene are MNHEY and SMNVEV (reference sequence). The J segment lost 4 bases and the V segment lost 5 bases, leaving 5 bases of the junction unmatched. The CDR3, as DNA: TGTGCCAGCAGTCAGACAGGGGGCATTTACAATGAGCAGTTCTTC. This encodes CASSQTGGIYNEQFF.

The V gene is TRBV5-4, the J gene TRBJ2-3; TRBD1 matches at 7 bases. The CDR3 has 16 amino acids. CDR1 and CDR2 from the germline V gene are SGHNT and YYREEE (reference sequence). V lost 3 bases, J lost 0 bases, and 7 bases stayed unmatched. The CDR3 sequence: CASSSTGVTSTDTQYF. The CDR3 DNA follows: TGTGCCAGCAGCTCCACAGGGGTAACTAGCACAGATACGCAGTATTTT. The whole variable domain, filled in from reference TRBV5-4 and TRBJ2-3, reads ETGVTQSPTHLIKTRGQQVTLRCSSQSGHNTVSWYQQALGQGPQFIFQYYREEENGRGNFPPRFSGLQFPNYSSELNVNALELDDSALYLCASSSTGVTSTDTQYFGPGTRLTVL.

The chain is built from TRBV6-5 and TRBJ2-7, with 7 bases aligning to TRBD2. After removal of 6 bases from V and 5 bases from J, the junction contained 10 bases not matched to a gene. The CDR3 is made up of 14 amino acids. The V gene's germline CDR1 is MNHEY and CDR2 SVGAGI. The CDR3 sequence: CASSPERGHNEQYF. CDR3 bases: TGTGCCAGCAGCCCCGAGCGGGGCCACAACGAGCAGTACTTC.

The V gene is TRBV7-2, the J gene TRBJ1-5; a weak D match, TRBD1 (6 bases). The CDR3 totals 14 residues. Germline loops: CDR1 SGHTA, CDR2 FQGNSA. Between the trimmed V and J ends, which lost 4 bases and 5 bases, there was a span of 12 bases. The CDR3 here is CASSSGQPHQPQHF. CDR3 DNA: TGTGCCAGCAGCTCCGGACAGCCGCATCAGCCCCAGCATTTT.

The V gene is TRBV2, the J gene TRBJ1-5; D possibly corresponds to TRBD1 (6 bases). The germline gives CDR1 SNHLY, CDR2 FYNNEI. The CDR3 has 14 amino acids. Trimming left V 6 bases short and J 7 bases short, with 16 bases between. The CDR3 coding sequence is TGTGCCAGCAGCCCTACAGGGATAGGGCAGCCCCAGCATTTT. Translated, it gives CASSPTGIGQPQHF.

As DNA, the CDR3 is TGCAGTGCTTGGGACAGGGGCGAGCAGTACTTC. Residues: CSAWDRGEQYF. The chain is built from TRBV20-1 and TRBJ2-7; TRBD1 aligns across 10 bases. CDR1 is DFQATT and CDR2 is SNEGSKA in the germline V gene (reference sequence). The ends lost 5 bases at V and 6 bases at J; junction bases unmatched: 1. The CDR3 sequence is 11 residues long.

The gene calls are TRBV7-2 and TRBJ1-2, with 10 bases lining up with TRBD1. Germline loops: CDR1 SGHTA, CDR2 FQGNSA. With 7 bases clipped from V and 7 bases from J, the junction kept 12 bases outside the gene matches. The CDR3 contains 15 residues. As DNA, the CDR3 is TGTGCCAGCACGGACGGCAGACAGGGGGCGGTTGGCTACACCTTC. It yields the protein CASTDGRQGAVGYTF.

This rearrangement joins TRBV7-9 to TRBJ2-1; 14 bases agree with TRBD2. This CDR3 is built from 16 residues. Trimming cost V 3 bases and J 5 bases; bases outside gene matches: 3. Germline loops: CDR1 SEHNR, CDR2 FQNEAQ (reference sequence). The CDR3 sequence is CASSLATSGGDNEQFF. CDR3 DNA sequence: TGTGCCAGCAGCTTGGCGACTAGCGGGGGGGACAATGAGCAGTTCTTC. Looking up the rest from reference TRBV7-9 and TRBJ2-1 gives the full variable domain: DTGVSQNPRHKITKRGQNVTFRCDPISEHNRLYWYRQTLGQGPEFLTYFQNEAQLEKSRLLSDRFSAERPKGSFSTLEIQRTEQGDSAMYLCASSLATSGGDNEQFFGPGTRLTVL.

The chain joins TRBV7-2 to TRBJ1-5; unclear D gene. CDR1 SGHTA and CDR2 FQGNSA come from the germline V gene. The CDR3 covers 14 residues. V was pared by 1 base and J by 7 bases, with 11 bases between. CDR3 nucleotides: TGTGCCAGCAGCTTAGGGGTCTCGGGACAGCCCCAGCATTTT. This codes for CASSLGVSGQPQHF.

The rearrangement links TRBV5-4 to TRBJ2-7; the match to TRBD2 covers 7 bases. Germline CDR1 is SGHNT and CDR2 is YYREEE (reference sequence). The CDR3 has 15 amino acids. After removal of 0 bases from V and 6 bases from J, the junction contained 9 bases not matched to a gene. CDR3 sequence reads: CASSLGDYPILEQYF. The CDR3 region has the DNA TGTGCCAGCAGCTTGGGGGACTACCCCATCCTCGAGCAGTACTTC.

CDR3 nucleotides: TGTGCCAGCAGCTCACGGGGTTTCAATGAGCAGTTCTTC. As protein: CASSSRGFNEQFF. The rearrangement joins TRBV7-2 to TRBJ2-1; maybe TRBD2 (5 bases). The CDR3 has 13 residues. Looked up from germline, CDR1 is SGHTA and CDR2 is FQGNSA. With 4 bases removed from V and 6 bases from J, the gap between germline ends came to 10 bases.

The chain uses TRBV9 and TRBJ1-1; 9 bases align to TRBD1. Trimming removed 0 bases from V and 4 bases from J; junction bases left unmatched: 10. The CDR3 consists of 17 residues. Germline CDR1 reads SGDLS; CDR2 reads YYNGEE. DNA of the CDR3: TGTGCCAGCAGCGTAGTGGGGACAGGGTTAGTCGGCACTGAAGCTTTCTTT. It yields the protein CASSVVGTGLVGTEAFF. The full variable domain, with the rest looked up from reference TRBV9 and TRBJ1-1, is DSGVTQTPKHLITATGQRVTLRCSPRSGDLSVYWYQQSLDQGLQFLIQYYNGEERAKGNILERFSAQQFPDLHSELNLSSLELGDSALYFCASSVVGTGLVGTEAFFGQGTRLTVV.

The rearrangement links TRBV7-9 to TRBJ2-2; no firm D call. The V gene lost 2 bases and the J gene lost 11 bases, with 12 bases spanning the gap. The CDR3 runs 13 residues. Looked up from germline, CDR1 is SEHNR and CDR2 is FQNEAQ (reference sequence). The CDR3 DNA follows: TGTGCCAGCAGCTTACTAAGATCTCCTGAGCTGTTTTTT. Translating gives CASSLLRSPELFF. Full variable domain (remainder filled in from reference TRBV7-9 and TRBJ2-2): DTGVSQNPRHKITKRGQNVTFRCDPISEHNRLYWYRQTLGQGPEFLTYFQNEAQLEKSRLLSDRFSAERPKGSFSTLEIQRTEQGDSAMYLCASSLLRSPELFFGEGSRLTVL.